The sample holds many counts of the clone carrying this T cell receptor (beta chain). Antigen unknown. The sample comes from a study of identical twins. This CDR3 is built from 15 residues. Per the germline V gene, CDR1 is LGHDT and CDR2 is YNNKEL (reference sequence). Deletions cut 2 bases from V and 0 bases from J, with 9 bases between. General study results and limits: In beta out-of-frame sequences, the excess sharing between twins was weaker. Twin sharing of out-of-frame TCR alpha was underestimated by models in monozygotic pairs.

TCRdb analysed the 5' RACE reads with MiXCR anew, one entry per CDR3 protein. The sample yields about 280,000 distinct CDR3 sequences, less than 9% seen once. These data were also filed under a second study, of yellow fever vaccine responses in identical twins.

The sequenced sample consisted of memory (CD45RO+) T cells sorted from blood. The chain has TRBV3-1 and TRBJ2-3; D is undetermined. The TCR was taken from a woman between 18 and 29 years old in good health. DNA of the CDR3: TGTGCCAGCAGCCAAATGTGGGCGAGCACAGATACGCAGTATTTT. Protein: CASSQMWASTDTQYF.